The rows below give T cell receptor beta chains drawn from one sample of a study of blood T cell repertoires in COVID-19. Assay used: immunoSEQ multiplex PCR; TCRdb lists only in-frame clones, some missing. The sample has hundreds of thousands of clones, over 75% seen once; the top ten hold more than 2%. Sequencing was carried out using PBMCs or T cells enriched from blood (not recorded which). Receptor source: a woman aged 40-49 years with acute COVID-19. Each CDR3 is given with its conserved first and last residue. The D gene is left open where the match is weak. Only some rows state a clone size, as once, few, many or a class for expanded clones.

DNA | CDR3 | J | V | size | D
TGTGCCAGCATAGGTGGCGGGGGGGGGACAAATGAGCAGTTCTTC | CASIGGGGGTNEQFF | TRBJ2-1 | TRBV25-1 | NA | TRBD2
TGTGCCAGCAGTTTAGTCGGGAATTCACCCCTCCACTTT | CASSLVGNSPLHF | TRBJ1-6 | TRBV27 | NA | NA
TGTGCCACCAGTGGGGCGGGAGGCACTGAAGCTTTCTTT | CATSGAGGTEAFF | TRBJ1-1 | TRBV24-1 | NA | NA
TGTGCCAGCAGGCCCGACAGCGGGCAAAGGGAACTGTTTTTT | CASRPDSGQRELFF | TRBJ1-4 | TRBV6-5 | NA | NA
TGTGCCAGTGCCCGGGGGGGCAGCACAGATACGCAGTATTTT | CASARGGSTDTQYF | TRBJ2-3 | TRBV27 | NA | TRBD2
TGTGCCAGCAGTGAGAGGACAGGGGACGAGCAGTACTTC | CASSERTGDEQYF | TRBJ2-7 | TRBV6-1 | NA | TRBD1
TGTGCCAGCAGCTTTTGGGGACTGGAGAGCTCCTACGAGCAGTACTTC | CASSFWGLESSYEQYF | TRBJ2-7 | TRBV5-4 | NA | NA
TGTGCCAGTAGTACCGGGGGATCCTATAATTCACCCCTCCACTTT | CASSTGGSYNSPLHF | TRBJ1-6 | TRBV19 | NA | NA
TGTGCCAGCAGCGACTCGAAAGGGGCCAACGTCCTGACTTTC | CASSDSKGANVLTF | TRBJ2-6 | TRBV5-4 | NA | NA
TGCAGCGTTGAAGATCGGCAGGACTCTATCTTAGGCTACACCTTC | CSVEDRQDSILGYTF | TRBJ1-2 | TRBV29-1 | NA | NA
TGTGCCAGCAGTGAAATCGGACAGCCTAATGAAAAACTGTTTTTT | CASSEIGQPNEKLFF | TRBJ1-4 | TRBV2 | NA | NA
TGTGCCAGCAGCCCCCGGGACGAGCAGTACTTC | CASSPRDEQYF | TRBJ2-7 | TRBV21-1 | NA | NA
TGTGCCAGCAGCTTGGCCTCTGAGACCCAGTACTTC | CASSLASETQYF | TRBJ2-5 | TRBV5-4 | NA | NA
TGTGCCAGCAGCCACTGGACAGACACTGAAGCTTTCTTT | CASSHWTDTEAFF | TRBJ1-1 | TRBV3-1/TRBV3-2 | NA | NA
TGTGCCTGGAGCCCCGGACAGGGGGACTATGGCTACACCTTC | CAWSPGQGDYGYTF | TRBJ1-2 | TRBV30 | NA | TRBD1
TGTGCCAGCAGCTTAGGGGCAGGGAACACAGCTAACTATGGCTACACCTTC | CASSLGAGNTANYGYTF | TRBJ1-2 | TRBV11-2 | once | NA
TGTGCCAGCAGCTCAGACGGGGGTCAGGAGACCCAGTACTTC | CASSSDGGQETQYF | TRBJ2-5 | TRBV11-3 | NA | NA
TGTGCCTGGAGAACCGGGACAGGGGGCCGGGCCGGGGAGCTGTTTTTT | CAWRTGTGGRAGELFF | TRBJ2-2 | TRBV30 | once | TRBD1
TGTGCCAGTAGTATCAGAAATAGCAATCAGCCCCAGCATTTT | CASSIRNSNQPQHF | TRBJ1-5 | TRBV19 | NA | NA
TGCGCCAGCACCTTCGGTAGGGACAGTTTTTCACCCCTCCACTTT | CASTFGRDSFSPLHF | TRBJ1-6 | TRBV5-1 | NA | TRBD1
TGTGCCAGCAGCTTTAATAGGGGATCTAACTATGGCTACACCTTC | CASSFNRGSNYGYTF | TRBJ1-2 | TRBV11-2 | NA | NA
TGTGCCAGCAACTTGCCTCCCGGGGGTCGAATAGGCACAGATACGCAGTATTTT | CASNLPPGGRIGTDTQYF | TRBJ2-3 | TRBV7-9 | NA | NA
TGTGCCAGCGCCGGGACTAGCTATGACGAGCAGTACTTC | CASAGTSYDEQYF | TRBJ2-7 | TRBV19 | NA | TRBD2
TGTGCCAGCAGCCATACGGACAGGGCCGTTGACGGGGAGCTGTTTTTT | CASSHTDRAVDGELFF | TRBJ2-2 | TRBV7-9 | NA | TRBD1
TGCGCCAGCAGCGTTGGGACTAGCGGGGGTAGGCGAGAGACCCAGTACTTC | CASSVGTSGGRRETQYF | TRBJ2-5 | TRBV5-1 | once | TRBD2
TGCGCCAGCAGCCGACCCACGGAGGGGAACTATGGCTACACCTTC | CASSRPTEGNYGYTF | TRBJ1-2 | TRBV4-1 | NA | NA
TGTGCCAGCAGAAACGACACCTCTGGGGCCAACGTCCTGACTTTC | CASRNDTSGANVLTF | TRBJ2-6 | TRBV5-4 | NA | NA
TGTGCCAGCAGCTTAGTCCCTAGCGGGGGGGCGTCGTCCTACGAGCAGTACTTC | CASSLVPSGGASSYEQYF | TRBJ2-7 | TRBV7-8 | NA | TRBD2
TGTGCCAGCAGCCCGGACAGGGGGCGCGAGCAGTACTTC | CASSPDRGREQYF | TRBJ2-7 | TRBV7-6 | NA | TRBD1
TGTGCCAGCAGCTTAGTAGGACAAGGGTTTTCACCCCTCCACTTT | CASSLVGQGFSPLHF | TRBJ1-6 | TRBV7-2 | NA | NA
TGTGCCAGCAGCCATGGACAGGGGTCACTCCCCCAGCATTTT | CASSHGQGSLPQHF | TRBJ1-5 | TRBV3-1/TRBV3-2 | once | TRBD1
TGCGCCAGCAGGCTGACACTCAGCACAGATACGCAGTATTTT | CASRLTLSTDTQYF | TRBJ2-3 | TRBV5-1 | NA | NA
TGCGCCAGCAGCCTTGGGACAGGGGGCAGCTATGGCTACACCTTC | CASSLGTGGSYGYTF | TRBJ1-2 | TRBV5-1 | NA | TRBD1
TGTGCCAGCAGCTACACAGGGGCCGGGGCCAACGTCCTGACTTTC | CASSYTGAGANVLTF | TRBJ2-6 | TRBV7-8 | few | TRBD1
TGTGCCAGCAGCTTAGTGAGCGGGGGGAGCGCAGATACGCAGTATTTT | CASSLVSGGSADTQYF | TRBJ2-3 | TRBV7-8 | once | TRBD2
TGTGCCAGCAGTGGGCCCAGGGAGGGCACTGAAGCTTTCTTT | CASSGPREGTEAFF | TRBJ1-1 | TRBV2 | NA | NA
TGTGCCAGCAGCTTAGTTGCAGGGGATTCACCCCTCCACTTT | CASSLVAGDSPLHF | TRBJ1-6 | TRBV7-2 | NA | NA
TGTGCCACCAGCAGAGATCAGGGTCTCACATATGGCTACACCTTC | CATSRDQGLTYGYTF | TRBJ1-2 | TRBV15 | NA | NA
TGCGCCAGCAGCCCACGACTAGCGGGGGGCTCCTACAATGAGCAGTTCTTC | CASSPRLAGGSYNEQFF | TRBJ2-1 | TRBV5-1 | NA | TRBD2
TGTGCCAGTATAGGGACAGGAGGTTCAGATACGCAGTATTTT | CASIGTGGSDTQYF | TRBJ2-3 | TRBV19 | NA | TRBD1
TGTGCCAGCAGCGTGGGCGGGACAGTGCAAAACACCATATATTTT | CASSVGGTVQNTIYF | TRBJ1-3 | TRBV9 | NA | TRBD1
TGTGCCAGCAGCCAATATTTTTCAGGGGAGCCCCAGCATTTT | CASSQYFSGEPQHF | TRBJ1-5 | TRBV3-1/TRBV3-2 | NA | NA
TGTGCCAGCAGTCCAGGAAGCCTCAACTATGGCTACACCTTC | CASSPGSLNYGYTF | TRBJ1-2 | TRBV27 | NA | NA
TGTGCCAGCTCACCTACCGGAGGAGGAGAGACCCAGTACTTC | CASSPTGGGETQYF | TRBJ2-5 | TRBV18 | NA | NA
TGTGCCAGCAGCTTGATCAGGGGGAACGCAGAAAAACTGTTTTTT | CASSLIRGNAEKLFF | TRBJ1-4 | TRBV5-5 | NA | TRBD1
TGTGCCAGTAGTATGGGACTTCGCTCCTACAATGAGCAGTTCTTC | CASSMGLRSYNEQFF | TRBJ2-1 | TRBV19 | NA | NA
TGTGCCAGCACCCTCGGGTCCGGGGAGCTGTTTTTT | CASTLGSGELFF | TRBJ2-2 | TRBV12-3/TRBV12-4 | NA | NA
TGTGCCAGTAGTAACGGACTAGCGGGGCTTCGAGGGGAGCAGTTCTTC | CASSNGLAGLRGEQFF | TRBJ2-1 | TRBV19 | NA | TRBD2
TGTGCCAGTCTAAAAGGGGCTCCCGAGGCTTTCTTT | CASLKGAPEAFF | TRBJ1-1 | TRBV2 | NA | NA
TGTGCCAGCAGTCCGGGGGGAGGAAACACCATATATTTT | CASSPGGGNTIYF | TRBJ1-3 | TRBV12-3/TRBV12-4 | NA | NA
TGTGCCAGCAGCTTACGTTTTCGGGGGAAACTCTACAATGAGCAGTTCTTC | CASSLRFRGKLYNEQFF | TRBJ2-1 | TRBV7-6 | NA | NA